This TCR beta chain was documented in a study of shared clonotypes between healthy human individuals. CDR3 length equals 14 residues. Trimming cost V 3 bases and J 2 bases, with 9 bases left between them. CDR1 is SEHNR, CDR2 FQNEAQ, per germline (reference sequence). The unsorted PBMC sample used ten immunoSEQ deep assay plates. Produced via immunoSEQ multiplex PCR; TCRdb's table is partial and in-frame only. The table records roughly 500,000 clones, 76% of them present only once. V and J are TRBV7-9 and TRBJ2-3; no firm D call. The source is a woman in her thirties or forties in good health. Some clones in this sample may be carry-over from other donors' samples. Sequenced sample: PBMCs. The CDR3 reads CASSLTGITDTQYF. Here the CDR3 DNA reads TGTGCCAGCAGCTTGACTGGCATCACAGATACGCAGTATTTT. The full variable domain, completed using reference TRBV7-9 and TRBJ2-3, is DTGVSQNPRHKITKRGQNVTFRCDPISEHNRLYWYRQTLGQGPEFLTYFQNEAQLEKSRLLSDRFSAERPKGSFSTLEIQRTEQGDSAMYLCASSLTGITDTQYFGPGTRLTVL.